The rows below give T cell receptor beta chains drawn from one sample of a study of blood T cell repertoires in COVID-19. The data were produced by immunoSEQ multiplex PCR, yet TCRdb's version contains in-frame clones alone and is incomplete. The table has approximately 310,000 clones, over 75% seen once; the top ten hold 6.5% to 9.5%. Sequenced sample: peripheral blood. All receptors come from a woman between 45 and 60 years old who had recovered from COVID-19. CDR3s include the opening cysteine and the closing phenylalanine or tryptophan. The D gene is left open where the match is weak. Rows give clone size only sometimes, using once, few, many, or a class for an expanded clone.

>TRBJ1-2|NA|NA|TRBV5-6
TGTGCCAGCAGCACGGGGGGATATGGCTACACCTTC
CASSTGGYGYTF
>TRBJ2-2|NA|TRBD2|TRBV30
TGTGCCTGGAGTCCGGCGGGAGGGCCCTCTGGGGAGCTGTTTTTT
CAWSPAGGPSGELFF
>TRBJ1-3|NA|NA|TRBV30
TGTGCCTCCGCGACATCTGGAAACACCATATATTTT
CASATSGNTIYF
>TRBJ2-2|NA|TRBD1|TRBV5-6
TGTGCCAGCAGCAACCCGGGACAGGGAGCCACCGGGGAGCTGTTTTTT
CASSNPGQGATGELFF
>TRBJ2-7|NA|TRBD2|TRBV27
TGTGCCAGCAGTAGCGGGAGAATCCCCTACGAGCAGTACTTC
CASSSGRIPYEQYF
>TRBJ2-5|NA|TRBD2|TRBV7-2
TGTGCCAGCAGCGAATCACTAGCGGGGTGGGGAGAGACCCAGTACTTC
CASSESLAGWGETQYF
>TRBJ2-7|NA|NA|TRBV10-2
TGCGCCAGCAGTGAGGGTCCGAGCGGTATATCCTACGAGCAGTACTTC
CASSEGPSGISYEQYF
>TRBJ2-2|NA|TRBD1|TRBV27
TGTGCCAGCAGTTTGGGACAGACGAACACCGGGGAGCTGTTTTTT
CASSLGQTNTGELFF
>TRBJ1-2|NA|TRBD1|TRBV19
TGTGCCAGTAGATCAGACAGGGACGGCTATGGCTACACCTTC
CASRSDRDGYGYTF
>TRBJ1-6|NA|NA|TRBV5-1
TGCGCCAGCAGCCAAAAGGGAGGTTCACCCCTCCACTTT
CASSQKGGSPLHF
>TRBJ1-1|NA|NA|TRBV27
TGTGCCAGCAGTCAGTCTGCGGGGGGGGACACTGAAGCTTTCTTT
CASSQSAGGDTEAFF
>TRBJ1-2|NA|NA|TRBV5-1
TGCGCCAGCAGCGAGGGGAGGTTTGACGGCTACACCTTC
CASSEGRFDGYTF
>TRBJ2-5|few|TRBD2|TRBV7-2
TGTGCCAGCACCTCAATAGCGGGGGGCCAAGAGACCCAGTACTTC
CASTSIAGGQETQYF
>TRBJ1-2|few|NA|TRBV28
TGTGCCAGCAGTTTGGGCTCCCCCCCCTATGGCTACACCTTC
CASSLGSPPYGYTF
>TRBJ2-2|once|NA|TRBV30
TGTGCCTGGAACAGTGAGCTTAACACCGGGGAGCTGTTTTTT
CAWNSELNTGELFF
>TRBJ2-1|NA|NA|TRBV18
TGTGCCAGCTCACCAGAGAACTCGGGTTACAATGAGCAGTTCTTC
CASSPENSGYNEQFF
>TRBJ1-2|NA|TRBD1|TRBV27
TGTGCCAGCCCAAGGGGCGGACAGGGGCGCACCTCTCTCCATGGCTACACCTTC
CASPRGGQGRTSLHGYTF
>TRBJ2-1|once|NA|TRBV28
TGTGCCAGCAGTTTAGGGGTAGCGACCTACAATGAGCAGTTCTTC
CASSLGVATYNEQFF
>TRBJ2-7|NA|NA|TRBV10-3
TGTGCCATCAGTTTGCAGGGGAACGAGCAGTACTTC
CAISLQGNEQYF
>TRBJ1-2|NA|TRBD1|TRBV19
TGTGCCAGTAGTAGGGACAGGTTTGTTAACTATGGCTACACCTTC
CASSRDRFVNYGYTF
>TRBJ2-7|NA|TRBD2|TRBV6-6
TGTGCCAGCAGTGGGGGGACTAGCGGAACCTACGAGCAGTACTTC
CASSGGTSGTYEQYF
>TRBJ1-3|NA|TRBD1|TRBV12-5
TGTGCTAGTGGTTTGCCACCCGACAGGGGCCACTCTGGAAACACCATATATTTT
CASGLPPDRGHSGNTIYF
>TRBJ2-3|NA|TRBD1|TRBV28
TGTGCCAGCCGCCCTAGACAGGGGCTACGGACAGATACGCAGTATTTT
CASRPRQGLRTDTQYF
>TRBJ1-4|NA|NA|TRBV19
TGTGCCAGCAGGGTAACAGCAACTAATGAAAAACTGTTTTTT
CASRVTATNEKLFF
>TRBJ2-6|few|NA|TRBV6-1
TGTGCCAGCAGTGAAGTCCCAGCGGGGGCCAACGTCCTGACTTTC
CASSEVPAGANVLTF
>TRBJ1-1|NA|NA|TRBV7-9
TGTGCCAGCAGCTTAGATAGGACAAAGAACACTGAAGCTTTCTTT
CASSLDRTKNTEAFF
>TRBJ1-1|NA|NA|TRBV12-3/TRBV12-4
TGTGCCAGCAGTTTCAGCAGGGACACTGAAGCTTTCTTT
CASSFSRDTEAFF
>TRBJ2-3|NA|NA|TRBV7-2
TGTGCCAGCAGCTCCGTGTTAGATACGCAGTATTTT
CASSSVLDTQYF
>TRBJ1-6|once|NA|TRBV28
TGTGCCAGCAGAAAATTGGGCAATTTCTATAATTCACCCCTCCACTTT
CASRKLGNFYNSPLHF
>TRBJ1-2|NA|NA|TRBV29-1
TGCAGCGTTACACAGGGCTGGTCTTATGGCTACACCTTC
CSVTQGWSYGYTF
>TRBJ1-6|NA|TRBD1|TRBV7-9
TGTGCCAGCAGCTCCCGGACAGGAGATTCACCCCTCCACTTT
CASSSRTGDSPLHF
>TRBJ1-2|NA|NA|TRBV27
TGTGCCAGCAGGGTACACCGTGAGGGAGGCTACACCTTC
CASRVHREGGYTF
>TRBJ2-3|NA|TRBD2|TRBV27
TGTGCCAGCAGTGCTACCGGGACTAGCGGGAGGAGGGGGTATTTT
CASSATGTSGRRGYF
>TRBJ1-2|few|NA|TRBV21-1
TGTGCCAGCAGCAAAGTACGATCCGGGTCCTATGGCTACACCTTC
CASSKVRSGSYGYTF
>TRBJ1-1|NA|NA|TRBV6-2/TRBV6-3
TGTGCCAGCAGTTACCTTGGGGCCACTGAAGCTTTCTTT
CASSYLGATEAFF
>TRBJ1-4|NA|NA|TRBV9
TGTGCCAGCAGCGTGGGCCAGTCTGCGGGTGAAAAACTGTTTTTT
CASSVGQSAGEKLFF
>TRBJ2-3|NA|NA|TRBV5-1
TGCGCCAGCAGCTTAATCATCACAGATACGCAGTATTTT
CASSLIITDTQYF
>TRBJ2-6|NA|TRBD2|TRBV6-2/TRBV6-3
TGTGCCAGCAGTTCCCCGGCTAGCGGGGGCCTGAGCTCTGGGGCCAACGTCCTGACTTTC
CASSSPASGGLSSGANVLTF
>TRBJ1-1|once|TRBD1|TRBV18
TGTGCCAGCTCTCGGGACAGGGAAACGAACACTGAAGCTTTCTTT
CASSRDRETNTEAFF
>TRBJ1-6|NA|TRBD1|TRBV7-9
TGTGCCAGCAGCCCGAGGGACAGGGACTTTAATTCACCCCTCCACTTT
CASSPRDRDFNSPLHF
>TRBJ2-7|NA|TRBD2|TRBV3-1/TRBV3-2
TGTGCCAGCAGCCAAGAGGGAGTAGCGGGGATATACGAGCAGTACTTC
CASSQEGVAGIYEQYF
>TRBJ2-2|once|NA|TRBV6-2/TRBV6-3
TGTGCCAGCAGTCAAGAGACCGGGGAGCTGTTTTTT
CASSQETGELFF
>TRBJ2-7|NA|TRBD1|TRBV25-1
TGTGCCAGCAGAGCAGGGGGTAAGTTCTACGAGCAGTACTTC
CASRAGGKFYEQYF
>TRBJ2-7|NA|NA|TRBV15
TGTGCCACCAGCAGAGTCCCAGGGGTGGACGAGCAGTACTTC
CATSRVPGVDEQYF
>TRBJ2-2|NA|TRBD2|TRBV7-9
TGTGCCAGCAGCCCCCAGCCCAGACTAGCGGGAGAAACCGGGGAGCTGTTTTTT
CASSPQPRLAGETGELFF
>TRBJ1-1|NA|NA|TRBV18
TGTGCCAGCTCACTGGCAGGGAGGCCGACTGAAGCTTTCTTT
CASSLAGRPTEAFF
>TRBJ2-1|NA|TRBD1|TRBV2
TGTGCCAGCAGTGAAAGGACAGGGGCCTACAATGAGCAGTTCTTC
CASSERTGAYNEQFF
>TRBJ1-2|NA|TRBD1|TRBV5-1
TGCGCCAGCAGCTTGGCGGGACAGACGAACTATGGCTACACCTTC
CASSLAGQTNYGYTF
>TRBJ1-2|NA|TRBD1|TRBV4-2
TGTGCCAGCAGCCAAGTCTTAGGGACAGACTATGGCTACACCTTC
CASSQVLGTDYGYTF
>TRBJ2-7|NA|TRBD2|TRBV14
TGTGCCAGCAGCCAAGACATTAGCGGGAGGCCGCAGAGCGAGCAGTACTTC
CASSQDISGRPQSEQYF
>TRBJ2-2|once|TRBD2|TRBV5-4
TGTGCCAGCAGCTTGGGCGGGGGGACGAACACCGGGGAGCTGTTTTTT
CASSLGGGTNTGELFF
>TRBJ1-2|NA|NA|TRBV9
TGTGCCAGCAGCGCAGGGGCTAACTATGGCTACACCTTC
CASSAGANYGYTF